The clone carrying this T cell receptor beta chain has more than one count but fewer than ten. The sample is drawn from a study of response to subunit inactivated influenza vaccine. TCRdb called the RT-PCR reads again in MiXCR, with one record for every CDR3 protein. The sample has over 800,000 distinct CDR3 sequences, roughly 20% seen once. This CDR3 comprises 15 residues. The chain has TRBV21-1 and TRBJ2-5. TRBV21-1 is labeled a pseudogene. This TCR came from a man aged 45-60 years who received an inactivated influenza vaccine. The sequencing used PBMCs from blood, collected approximately 5 days after vaccination. The CDR3 protein is CASSKGFKLVWTQYF. CDR3 in DNA: TGTGCCAGCAGCAAAGGATTTAAACTCGTCTGGACCCAGTACTTC.